This T cell receptor (beta chain) originates from a study of somatic mutations in cytotoxic T cells in rheumatoid arthritis. Study-wide context: In some cases, T-cell populations stained with V beta antibodies were flow-sorted at nearly 100% purity, and these included V beta1+ cells sequenced for TCRB. Study observations and caveats: With advancing age, CD8+ clonality climbed in rheumatoid arthritis patients but did not rise in healthy controls. Rheumatoid arthritis patients showed slight TRBV07 underrepresentation, and this was not adjusted for multiple comparisons.

As healthy controls, the study included blood donors who had a median age of about 51 years (range roughly 20-70) and were 55% to 70% female. J lost 8 bases, V lost 5 bases, and 10 bases had no gene match. Germline loops: CDR1 SGHAT, CDR2 FQNNGV. The CDR3 extends over 15 amino acids. This clone appeared a few times. What it binds is unknown. Profiled with immunoSEQ multiplex PCR; TCRdb holds only in-frame clones, not every one. The sample holds roughly 9,400 clones, 75% seen once. This sequence joins TRBV11-2 and TRBJ1-2; 11 nucleotides match TRBD1. What was sequenced was CD8+ T cells sorted from blood. The TCR sequence derives from a woman in her 50s in good health. The CDR3: CASSAPGQGGKGYTF. As DNA, the CDR3 is TGTGCCAGCAGCGCGCCGGGACAGGGGGGAAAAGGCTACACCTTC.